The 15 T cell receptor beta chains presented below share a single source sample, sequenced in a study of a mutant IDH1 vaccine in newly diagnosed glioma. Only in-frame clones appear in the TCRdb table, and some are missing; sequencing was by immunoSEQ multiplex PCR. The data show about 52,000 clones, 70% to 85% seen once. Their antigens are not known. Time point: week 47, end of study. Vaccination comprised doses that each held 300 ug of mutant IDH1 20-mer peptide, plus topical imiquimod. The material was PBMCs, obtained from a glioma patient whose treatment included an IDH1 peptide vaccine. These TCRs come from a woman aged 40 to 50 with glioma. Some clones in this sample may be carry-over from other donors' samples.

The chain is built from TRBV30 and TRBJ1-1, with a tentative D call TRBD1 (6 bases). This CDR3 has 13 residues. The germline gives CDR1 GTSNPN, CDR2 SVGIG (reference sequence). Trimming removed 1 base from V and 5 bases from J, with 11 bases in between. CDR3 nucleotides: TGTGCCTGGAGTGCCTTGAGGGGGACTGAAGCTTTCTTT. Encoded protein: CAWSALRGTEAFF. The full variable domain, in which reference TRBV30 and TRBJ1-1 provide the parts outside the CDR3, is SQTIHQWPATLVQPVGSPLSLECTVEGTSNPNLYWYRQAAGRGLQLLFYSVGIGQISSEVPQNLSASRPQDRQFILSSKKLLLSDSGFYLCAWSALRGTEAFFGQGTRLTVV.

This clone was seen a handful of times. The CDR3 nucleotides are TGCGCCAGCAGCTTGGCGGGGACAGGGAGGTCAAGGATGAACACTGAAGCTTTCTTT. Its translation is CASSLAGTGRSRMNTEAFF. This chain uses TRBV5-1 with TRBJ1-1, with 9 bases identical to TRBD1. The V gene end was trimmed by 0 bases and the J gene end by 0 bases; junction bases not matched to a gene: 12. Germline CDR1 reads SGHRS; CDR2 reads YFSETQ. This CDR3 has 19 amino acids. The full variable domain, with the rest looked up from reference TRBV5-1 and TRBJ1-1, is KAGVTQTPRYLIKTRGQQVTLSCSPISGHRSVSWYQQTPGQGLQFLFEYFSETQRNKGNFPGRFSGRQFSNSRSEMNVSTLELGDSALYLCASSLAGTGRSRMNTEAFFGQGTRLTVV.

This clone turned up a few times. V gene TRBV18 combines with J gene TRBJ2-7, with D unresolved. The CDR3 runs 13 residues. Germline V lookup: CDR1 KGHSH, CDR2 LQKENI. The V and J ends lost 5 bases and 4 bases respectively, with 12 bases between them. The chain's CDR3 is CASSSAPGYEQYF. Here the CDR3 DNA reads TGTGCCAGCTCATCCGCCCCCGGGTACGAGCAGTACTTC.

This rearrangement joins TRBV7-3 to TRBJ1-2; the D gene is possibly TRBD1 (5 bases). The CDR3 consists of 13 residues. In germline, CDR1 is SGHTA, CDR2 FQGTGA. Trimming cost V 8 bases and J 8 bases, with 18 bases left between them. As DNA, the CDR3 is TGTGCCAGCCTTCCGCACAGGAAAGGGGGCTACACCTTC. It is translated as CASLPHRKGGYTF.

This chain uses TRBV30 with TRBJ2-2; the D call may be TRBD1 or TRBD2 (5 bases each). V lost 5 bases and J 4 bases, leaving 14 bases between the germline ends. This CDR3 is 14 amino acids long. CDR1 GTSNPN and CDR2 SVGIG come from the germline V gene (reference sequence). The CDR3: CAWGRDPATGELFF. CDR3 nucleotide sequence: TGTGCCTGGGGTCGGGACCCGGCCACCGGGGAGCTGTTTTTT. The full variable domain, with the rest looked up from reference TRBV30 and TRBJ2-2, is SQTIHQWPATLVQPVGSPLSLECTVEGTSNPNLYWYRQAAGRGLQLLFYSVGIGQISSEVPQNLSASRPQDRQFILSSKKLLLSDSGFYLCAWGRDPATGELFFGEGSRLTVL.

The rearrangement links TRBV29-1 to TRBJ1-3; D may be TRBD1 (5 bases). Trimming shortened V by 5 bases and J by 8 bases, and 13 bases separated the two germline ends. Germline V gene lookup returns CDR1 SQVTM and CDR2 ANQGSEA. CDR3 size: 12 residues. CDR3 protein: CSVKRGADTIYF. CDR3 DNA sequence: TGCAGCGTTAAAAGGGGAGCGGACACCATATATTTT.

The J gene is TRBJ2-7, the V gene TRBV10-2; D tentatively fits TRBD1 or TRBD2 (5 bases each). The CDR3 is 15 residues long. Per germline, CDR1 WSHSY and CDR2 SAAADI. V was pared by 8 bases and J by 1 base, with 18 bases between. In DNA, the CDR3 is TGCGCCAGCCGTATACCCGGGGACGTATCCTACGAGCAGTACTTC. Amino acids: CASRIPGDVSYEQYF.

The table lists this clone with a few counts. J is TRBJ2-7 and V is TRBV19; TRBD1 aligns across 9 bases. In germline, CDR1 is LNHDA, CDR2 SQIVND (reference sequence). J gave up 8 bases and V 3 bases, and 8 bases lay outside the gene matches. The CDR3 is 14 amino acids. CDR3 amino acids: CASSIGTGSRKQYF. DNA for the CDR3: TGTGCCAGTAGTATCGGGACAGGGTCAAGGAAGCAGTACTTC.

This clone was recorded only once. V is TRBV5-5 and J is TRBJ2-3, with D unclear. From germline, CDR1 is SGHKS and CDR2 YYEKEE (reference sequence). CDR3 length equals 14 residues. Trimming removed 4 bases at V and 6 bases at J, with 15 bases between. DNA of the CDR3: TGTGCCAGCAGCGCCAGGACGGCCCGTGATACGCAGTATTTT. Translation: CASSARTARDTQYF. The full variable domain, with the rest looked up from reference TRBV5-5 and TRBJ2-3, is DAGVTQSPTHLIKTRGQQVTLRCSPISGHKSVSWYQQVLGQGPQFIFQYYEKEERGRGNFPDRFSARQFPNYSSELNVNALLLGDSALYLCASSARTARDTQYFGPGTRLTVL.

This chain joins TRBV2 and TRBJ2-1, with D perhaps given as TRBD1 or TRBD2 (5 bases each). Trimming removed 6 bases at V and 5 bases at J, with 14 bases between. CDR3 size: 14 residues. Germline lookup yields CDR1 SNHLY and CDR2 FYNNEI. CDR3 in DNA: TGTGCCAGCAGAGCCGGGACCTATGACAATGAGCAGTTCTTC. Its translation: CASRAGTYDNEQFF.

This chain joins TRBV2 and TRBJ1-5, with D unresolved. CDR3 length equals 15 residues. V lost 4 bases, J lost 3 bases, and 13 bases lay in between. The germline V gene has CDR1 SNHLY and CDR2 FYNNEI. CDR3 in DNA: TGTGCCAGCAGTGCCCACAAGACTCCCAATCAGCCCCAGCATTTT. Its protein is CASSAHKTPNQPQHF.

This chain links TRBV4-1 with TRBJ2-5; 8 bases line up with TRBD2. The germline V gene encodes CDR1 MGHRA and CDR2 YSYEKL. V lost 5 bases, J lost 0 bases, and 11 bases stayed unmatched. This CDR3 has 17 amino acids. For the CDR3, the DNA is TGCGCCAGCAGCGAGGAAGCTGGCGGGGGGTACCAAGAGACCCAGTACTTC. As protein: CASSEEAGGGYQETQYF.

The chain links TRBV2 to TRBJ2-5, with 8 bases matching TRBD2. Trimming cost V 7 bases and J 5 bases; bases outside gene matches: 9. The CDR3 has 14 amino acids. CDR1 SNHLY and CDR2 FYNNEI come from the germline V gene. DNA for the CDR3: TGTGCCAGCAAGGCGGGACTAGTAGGGGAGACCCAGTACTTC. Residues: CASKAGLVGETQYF.

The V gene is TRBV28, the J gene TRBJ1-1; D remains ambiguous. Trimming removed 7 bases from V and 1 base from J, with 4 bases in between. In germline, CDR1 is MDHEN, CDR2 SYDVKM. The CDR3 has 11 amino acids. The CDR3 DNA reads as TGTGCCAGCAAAACGAACACTGAAGCTTTCTTT. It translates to CASKTNTEAFF. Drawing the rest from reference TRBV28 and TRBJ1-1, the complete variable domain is DVKVTQSSRYLVKRTGEKVFLECVQDMDHENMFWYRQDPGLGLRLIYFSYDVKMKEKGDIPEGYSVSREKKERFSLILESASTNQTSMYLCASKTNTEAFFGQGTRLTVV.

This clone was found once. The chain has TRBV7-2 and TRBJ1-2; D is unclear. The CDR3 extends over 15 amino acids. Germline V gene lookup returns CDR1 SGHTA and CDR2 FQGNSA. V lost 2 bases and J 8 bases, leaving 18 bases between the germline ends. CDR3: CASSLIVGKGQGYTF. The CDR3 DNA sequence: TGTGCCAGCAGCTTAATCGTCGGTAAGGGTCAAGGCTACACCTTC.